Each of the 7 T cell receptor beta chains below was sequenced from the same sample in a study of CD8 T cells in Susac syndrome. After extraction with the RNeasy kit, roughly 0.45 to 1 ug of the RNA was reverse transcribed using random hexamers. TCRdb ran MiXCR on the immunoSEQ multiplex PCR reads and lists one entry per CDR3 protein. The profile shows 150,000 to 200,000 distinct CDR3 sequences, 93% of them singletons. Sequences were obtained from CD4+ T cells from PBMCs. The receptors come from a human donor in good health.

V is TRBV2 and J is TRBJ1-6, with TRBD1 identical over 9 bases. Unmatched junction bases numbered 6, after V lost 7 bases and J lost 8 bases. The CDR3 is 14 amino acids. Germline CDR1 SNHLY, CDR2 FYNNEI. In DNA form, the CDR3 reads TGTGCCAGCACTTGGGACAGGGTAGATTCACCCCTCCACTTT. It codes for CASTWDRVDSPLHF.

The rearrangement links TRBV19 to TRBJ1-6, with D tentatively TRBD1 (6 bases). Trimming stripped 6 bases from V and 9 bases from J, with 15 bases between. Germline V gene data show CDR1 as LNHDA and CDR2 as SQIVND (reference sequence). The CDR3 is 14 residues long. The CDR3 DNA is TGTGCCAGTAGCGACAGGTCGGGGTCTTCACCCCTCCACTTT. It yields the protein CASSDRSGSSPLHF. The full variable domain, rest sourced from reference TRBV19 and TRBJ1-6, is DGGITQSPKYLFRKEGQNVTLSCEQNLNHDAMYWYRQDPGQGLRLIYYSQIVNDFQKGDIAEGYSVSREKKESFPLTVTSAQKNPTAFYLCASSDRSGSSPLHFGNGTRLTVT.

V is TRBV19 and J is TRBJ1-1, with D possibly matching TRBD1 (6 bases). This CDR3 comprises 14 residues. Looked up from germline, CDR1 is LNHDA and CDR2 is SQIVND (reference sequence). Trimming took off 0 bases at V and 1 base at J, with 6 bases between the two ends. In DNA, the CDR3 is TGTGCCAGTAGTATAGAGGACAGGAACACTGAAGCTTTCTTT. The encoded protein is CASSIEDRNTEAFF. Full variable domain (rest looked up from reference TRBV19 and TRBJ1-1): DGGITQSPKYLFRKEGQNVTLSCEQNLNHDAMYWYRQDPGQGLRLIYYSQIVNDFQKGDIAEGYSVSREKKESFPLTVTSAQKNPTAFYLCASSIEDRNTEAFFGQGTRLTVV.

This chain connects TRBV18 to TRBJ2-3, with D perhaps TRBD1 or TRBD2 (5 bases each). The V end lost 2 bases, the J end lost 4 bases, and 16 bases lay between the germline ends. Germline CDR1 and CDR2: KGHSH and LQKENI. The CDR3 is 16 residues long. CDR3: CASSPIDRKRADTQYF. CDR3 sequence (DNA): TGTGCCAGCTCACCAATCGACAGAAAGAGGGCAGATACGCAGTATTTT.

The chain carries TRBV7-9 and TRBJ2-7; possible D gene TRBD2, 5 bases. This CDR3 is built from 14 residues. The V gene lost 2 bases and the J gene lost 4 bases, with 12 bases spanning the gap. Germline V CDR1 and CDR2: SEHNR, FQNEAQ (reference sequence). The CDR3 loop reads CASSLTGFEYEQYF. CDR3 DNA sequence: TGTGCCAGCAGCTTAACGGGGTTTGAATACGAGCAGTACTTC.

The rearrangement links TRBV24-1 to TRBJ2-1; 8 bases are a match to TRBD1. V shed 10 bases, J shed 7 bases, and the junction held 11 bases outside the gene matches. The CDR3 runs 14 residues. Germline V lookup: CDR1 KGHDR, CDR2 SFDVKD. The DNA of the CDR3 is TGTGCCACGCTCAACGACAGGGGTATGAATGAGCAGTTCTTC. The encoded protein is CATLNDRGMNEQFF.

The CDR3 bases are TGCAGTGCTAGAGATGAATGGGGGGCCGGAGAGACCCAGTACTTC. This codes for CSARDEWGAGETQYF. The J gene is TRBJ2-5, the V gene TRBV20-1; D is perhaps TRBD1 or TRBD2 (6 bases each). CDR3 length: 15 residues. Trimming took 0 bases from V and 4 from J, leaving 15 bases between them. Germline V gives CDR1 DFQATT, CDR2 SNEGSKA (reference sequence).